This TCR beta chain was sequenced during a study of T cell responses to AZD1222 COVID-19 vaccine. The V end was cut by 0 bases, the J end by 5 bases, with 8 bases between. The CDR3 is 13 amino acids. Germline CDR1 reads SGHRS; CDR2 reads YFSETQ. Clones were read by immunoSEQ multiplex PCR, and TCRdb kept only the in-frame ones, dropping some. The sample lists around 130,000 clones; roughly 93% were seen once. The receptor comes from an adult in good health. This specimen consisted of peripheral blood, obtained on day 0 of AZD1222 vaccination. The genes are TRBV5-1 and TRBJ1-2; the D is unclear. In DNA form, the CDR3 reads TGCGCCAGCAGCTTGGGCGGGAAATATGGCTACACCTTC. This gives the protein CASSLGGKYGYTF.